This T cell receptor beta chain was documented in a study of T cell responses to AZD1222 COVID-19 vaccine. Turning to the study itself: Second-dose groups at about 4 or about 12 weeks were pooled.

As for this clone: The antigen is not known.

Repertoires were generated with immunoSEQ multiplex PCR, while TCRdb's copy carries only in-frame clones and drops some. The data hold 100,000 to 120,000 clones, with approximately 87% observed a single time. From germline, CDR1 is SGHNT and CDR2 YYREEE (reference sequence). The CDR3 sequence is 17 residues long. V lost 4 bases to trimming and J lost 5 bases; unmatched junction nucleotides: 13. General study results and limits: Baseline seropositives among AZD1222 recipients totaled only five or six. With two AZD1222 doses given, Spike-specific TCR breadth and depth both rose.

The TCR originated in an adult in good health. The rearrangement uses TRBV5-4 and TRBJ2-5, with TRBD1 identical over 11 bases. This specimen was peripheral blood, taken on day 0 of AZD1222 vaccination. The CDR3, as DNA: TGTGCCAGCAGCCCCCAACCGGGACAGGGGGTCGGTGAGACCCAGTACTTC. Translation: CASSPQPGQGVGETQYF.